The 29 T cell receptor beta chains in this list originate from one sample, sequenced in a study of blood T cell repertoires in COVID-19. The method was immunoSEQ multiplex PCR; TCRdb's version includes in-frame clones alone and lacks a portion of them. This table has hundreds of thousands of clones, over 70% appearing once. The sequencing input was peripheral blood. These receptors were obtained from an elderly man with acute or convalescent COVID-19.

This chain uses TRBV20-1 with TRBJ1-3; TRBD1 might be the D (5 bases). This CDR3 has 16 amino acids. Deletions cut 3 bases from V and 2 bases from J, with 17 bases between. Germline V gene lookup returns CDR1 DFQATT and CDR2 SNEGSKA (reference sequence). CDR3 sequence (DNA): TGCAGTGCTAGTTCCTTTCAGGGAAAGGCTGGAAACACCATATATTTT. This gives the protein CSASSFQGKAGNTIYF.

The genes are TRBV28 and TRBJ2-3; D possibly corresponds to TRBD2 (6 bases). Trimming removed 5 bases at V and 0 bases at J, with 15 bases between. The CDR3 has 16 amino acids. Germline CDR1 is MDHEN and CDR2 is SYDVKM. DNA for the CDR3: TGTGCCAGCAGTCCCCTTGGCGGGGAGAGCACAGATACGCAGTATTTT. The encoded protein is CASSPLGGESTDTQYF.

The chain uses TRBV3-1 (or the pseudogene TRBV3-2) and TRBJ1-3; no clear D. Germline CDR1 and CDR2: LGHDT and YNNKEL (reference sequence). V lost 3 bases, J lost 0 bases, and 9 bases lay in between. The CDR3 loop spans 15 amino acids. This chain's CDR3 is CASSQGANSGNTIYF. For the CDR3, the DNA is TGTGCCAGCAGCCAGGGAGCTAACTCTGGAAACACCATATATTTT.

The CDR3 nucleotides read TGTGCCAGCAGCTTAGTTGGGGGAGGCTATAATTCACCCCTCCACTTT. Its translation is CASSLVGGGYNSPLHF. The rearrangement joins TRBV7-2 to TRBJ1-6, with D perhaps TRBD1 (5 bases). The CDR3 is 16 amino acids. With 1 base removed from V and 3 bases from J, the gap between germline ends came to 10 bases. Germline V CDR1 and CDR2: SGHTA, FQGNSA.

This clone was seen just once. V and J are TRBV19 and TRBJ2-1; 9 nucleotides align to TRBD1. Looked up from germline, CDR1 is LNHDA and CDR2 is SQIVND (reference sequence). The CDR3 extends over 15 amino acids. The V gene end was trimmed by 2 bases and the J gene end by 2 bases; junction bases not matched to a gene: 1. As DNA, the CDR3 is TGTGCCAGTAGTATAAGGACAGGGGCCTACAATGAGCAGTTCTTC. Protein sequence: CASSIRTGAYNEQFF.

The J gene is TRBJ1-6, the V gene TRBV6-5, with TRBD1 as a possible D gene (5 bases). The CDR3 has 14 residues. Trimming pared 6 bases from V and 3 bases from J, leaving 9 bases between. Germline assignment: CDR1 MNHEY and CDR2 SVGAGI. CDR3 coding DNA: TGTGCCAGCAGCACCGACAGCTATAATTCACCCCTCCACTTT. It encodes CASSTDSYNSPLHF.

The chain has TRBV18 and TRBJ2-3; 7 bases match TRBD2. Germline V CDR1 and CDR2: KGHSH, LQKENI. Germline trimming cut 6 bases from V and 0 bases from J; bases unmatched to any gene: 6. The CDR3 covers 15 residues. The CDR3 bases are TGTGCCAGCTCGGGCGGGAGCGCTAGCACAGATACGCAGTATTTT. This encodes CASSGGSASTDTQYF.

This chain joins TRBV5-4 and TRBJ1-1, with 7 nucleotides matching TRBD1. This CDR3 comprises 14 residues. The germline gives CDR1 SGHNT, CDR2 YYREEE (reference sequence). V shed 4 bases, J shed 7 bases, and the junction held 10 bases outside the gene matches. CDR3 coding DNA: TGTGCCAGCAGCACGTCGACAGGGCGGGATGAAGCTTTCTTT. Protein: CASSTSTGRDEAFF.

The V and J genes are TRBV4-1 and TRBJ2-5; 7 bases agree with TRBD1. CDR3 length equals 14 residues. Germline lookup yields CDR1 MGHRA and CDR2 YSYEKL. Germline trimming cut 2 bases from V and 5 bases from J; bases unmatched to any gene: 5. In DNA form, the CDR3 reads TGCGCCAGCAGCCAACAGGGGGTTTCGGAGACCCAGTACTTC. Protein sequence: CASSQQGVSETQYF.

This clone was seen only once. V is TRBV5-1 and J is TRBJ1-5; no reliable D call. Germline CDR1 and CDR2: SGHRS and YFSETQ. The germline V and J ends were trimmed by 1 base and 1 base, with 9 bases remaining between them. The CDR3 loop spans 15 amino acids. CDR3 protein: CASSLTSFSNQPQHF. The CDR3 coding sequence is TGCGCCAGCAGCTTGACATCTTTCAGCAATCAGCCCCAGCATTTT.

A few counts support this clone. V is TRBV5-1 and J is TRBJ1-1; a possible D gene is TRBD1 (6 bases). CDR3 length: 15 residues. Between the trimmed V and J ends, which lost 0 bases and 4 bases, there was a span of 13 bases. CDR1 is SGHRS, CDR2 YFSETQ, per germline. The CDR3 loop reads CASSLAIGQFTEAFF. CDR3 in DNA: TGCGCCAGCAGCTTGGCTATCGGACAGTTCACTGAAGCTTTCTTT.

This sequence joins TRBV3-1 (or the pseudogene TRBV3-2) and TRBJ2-5; 7 bases are shared with TRBD2. V lost 1 base and J lost 1; bases outside the gene matches: 3. Germline assignment: CDR1 LGHDT and CDR2 YNNKEL (reference sequence). CDR3 length equals 15 residues. The CDR3 loop is CASSQGSSGQETQYF. For the CDR3, the DNA is TGTGCCAGCAGCCAAGGTTCTAGCGGCCAAGAGACCCAGTACTTC.

DNA of the CDR3: TGTGCCGCTGGAGAGGACTCACGCACAGATACGCAGTATTTT. As protein: CAAGEDSRTDTQYF. The genes are TRBV27 and TRBJ2-3; D possibly corresponds to TRBD2 (5 bases). V was trimmed by 11 bases and J by 1 base, leaving 16 bases between them. Germline V gene lookup returns CDR1 MNHEY and CDR2 SMNVEV (reference sequence). CDR3 size: 14 residues.

CDR3 loop: CSVLGLSTLQETQYF. The CDR3 coding sequence is TGCAGCGTTTTGGGACTCTCGACCCTCCAAGAGACCCAGTACTTC. This chain uses TRBV29-1 with TRBJ2-5; D is possibly TRBD2 (6 bases). Trimming stripped 5 bases from V and 1 base from J, with 17 bases between. The CDR3 has 15 amino acids. Germline V gives CDR1 SQVTM, CDR2 ANQGSEA. Full variable domain (remainder filled in from reference TRBV29-1 and TRBJ2-5): SAVISQKPSRDICQRGTSLTIQCQVDSQVTMMFWYRQQPGQSLTLIATANQGSEATYESGFVIDKFPISRPNLTFSTLTVSNMSPEDSSIYLCSVLGLSTLQETQYFGPGTRLLVL.

The chain joins TRBV28 to TRBJ1-2, with 9 bases fitting TRBD1. The CDR3 sequence is 14 residues long. Trimming removed 5 bases from V and 4 bases from J; junction bases left unmatched: 5. Germline V gene data show CDR1 as MDHEN and CDR2 as SYDVKM. The CDR3 DNA reads TGTGCCAGCAGTACGGGACAGGGCCTCTATGGCTACACCTTC. Its protein product is CASSTGQGLYGYTF.

With respect to this clone: The same CDR3 also results from other DNA sequences found in this sample. V gene TRBV5-1 combines with J gene TRBJ1-5; D is uncertain. Trimming took 2 bases from V and 0 from J, leaving 9 bases between them. The length of the CDR3 is 15 residues. Germline V CDR1 and CDR2: SGHRS, YFSETQ. Here the CDR3 DNA reads TGCGCCAGCAGCTTAGGCGGGGATAGCAATCAGCCCCAGCATTTT. Translated: CASSLGGDSNQPQHF. Together with reference TRBV5-1 and TRBJ1-5, the CDR3 gives the full variable domain: KAGVTQTPRYLIKTRGQQVTLSCSPISGHRSVSWYQQTPGQGLQFLFEYFSETQRNKGNFPGRFSGRQFSNSRSEMNVSTLELGDSALYLCASSLGGDSNQPQHFGDGTRLSIL.

The chain uses TRBV27 and TRBJ2-5, with a possible D match to TRBD1 (6 bases). The V end lost 3 bases, the J end lost 5 bases, and 13 bases lay between the germline ends. This CDR3 region has 14 residues. CDR1 MNHEY and CDR2 SMNVEV come from the germline V gene (reference sequence). The CDR3 coding sequence is TGTGCCAGCAGTTTTTTGGGGGCCCCTGAGACCCAGTACTTC. Translating gives CASSFLGAPETQYF.

J is TRBJ2-7 and V is TRBV4-1; no clear D gene. The V and J ends lost 1 base and 7 bases respectively, with 11 bases between them. Germline-derived CDR1 and CDR2 are MGHRA and YSYEKL. This CDR3 has 13 amino acids. The CDR3 reads CASSQGGLWEQYF. As DNA, the CDR3 is TGCGCCAGCAGCCAAGGTGGGCTCTGGGAGCAGTACTTC.

V and J are TRBV5-6 and TRBJ2-7; D may be TRBD1 (5 bases). CDR3 length: 12 amino acids. Germline CDR1 and CDR2: SGHDT and YYEEEE. V was cut by 4 bases and J by 4 bases, with 9 bases left in between. DNA for the CDR3: TGTGCCAGCAGCCTAACAGGATACGAGCAGTACTTC. Protein sequence: CASSLTGYEQYF.

This clone was observed a single time. V gene TRBV3-1 (or the pseudogene TRBV3-2) combines with J gene TRBJ1-6; D is uncertain. Trimming took off 3 bases at V and 9 bases at J, with 12 bases between the two ends. Looked up from germline, CDR1 is LGHDT and CDR2 is YNNKEL (reference sequence). The CDR3 is 14 residues long. The CDR3 region has the DNA TGTGCCAGCAGCCACGGGGAGGGAAGTTCACCCCTCCACTTT. Protein: CASSHGEGSSPLHF.

This clone has only one observation. The rearrangement joins TRBV12-2 to TRBJ2-1; the listed D gene, TRBD2, was not tested against the DNA. TRBV12-2 is classified as a pseudogene. This CDR3 contains 17 residues. CDR3 nucleotides: TGTGCAAGTCGCCCCCGGGGGGCTAGCGGGGGGAACAATGAGCAGTTCTTC. Translated: CASRPRGASGGNNEQFF.

The V gene is TRBV5-5, the J gene TRBJ1-6, with D tentatively TRBD1 (5 bases). Germline V gene data show CDR1 as SGHKS and CDR2 as YYEKEE (reference sequence). V lost 4 bases and J lost 7, with 18 bases in between. The CDR3 is 16 amino acids. In DNA form, the CDR3 reads TGTGCCAGCAGCCAACAGGCAGGACACTTAAATTCACCCCTCCACTTT. This codes for CASSQQAGHLNSPLHF.

J is TRBJ2-5 and V is TRBV5-4; TRBD2 matches at 7 bases. CDR3 size: 14 residues. Germline values: CDR1 SGHNT, CDR2 YYREEE (reference sequence). V gave up 4 bases and J gave up 0 bases; unmatched junction bases: 3. DNA for the CDR3: TGTGCCAGCAGCCCAGGGAGGGACCAAGAGACCCAGTACTTC. Its translation: CASSPGRDQETQYF.

This clone was seen once. The chain uses TRBV19 and TRBJ1-1; D may be TRBD1 (5 bases). This CDR3 comprises 15 residues. Trimming cost V 3 bases and J 4 bases, with 15 bases left between them. Per the germline V gene, CDR1 is LNHDA and CDR2 is SQIVND (reference sequence). The CDR3 bases are TGTGCCAGTAGTATTGTCGGGGGTTTGGGCACTGAAGCTTTCTTT. Amino acid sequence: CASSIVGGLGTEAFF.

This rearrangement joins TRBV20-1 to TRBJ1-6; perhaps TRBD1 as D (5 bases). V dropped 3 bases and J dropped 5 bases, with 17 bases sitting between them. CDR3 size: 16 residues. Germline lookup yields CDR1 DFQATT and CDR2 SNEGSKA (reference sequence). The CDR3 region is CSASQEGTANNSPLHF. The CDR3 DNA reads as TGCAGTGCTAGTCAGGAGGGGACCGCGAATAATTCACCCCTCCACTTT.

The table lists this clone with a few counts. This rearrangement joins TRBV10-3 to TRBJ2-4; 8 positions agree with TRBD2. The junction had 4 bases not matched to a gene; V was cut back by 0 bases and J by 0 bases. CDR1 is ENHRY, CDR2 SYGVKD, per germline. This CDR3 spans 17 amino acids. CDR3: CAISESLAGLAKNIQYF. The CDR3 DNA sequence: TGTGCCATCAGTGAGTCTCTAGCGGGCCTAGCCAAAAACATTCAGTACTTC.

The chain joins TRBV19 to TRBJ2-1; 10 bases align to TRBD2. The CDR3 covers 14 residues. The germline gives CDR1 LNHDA, CDR2 SQIVND (reference sequence). V was clipped by 8 bases and J by 9 bases; unmatched bases: 10. The CDR3 DNA reads as TGTGCCAGTGCCCTAGCGGGAGTGGGGGGTGAGCAGTTCTTC. Translation: CASALAGVGGEQFF.

V is TRBV11-2 and J is TRBJ2-3; D is perhaps TRBD2 (6 bases). Germline V gene lookup returns CDR1 SGHAT and CDR2 FQNNGV. The CDR3 is made up of 17 amino acids. The ends were cut back, 5 bases at V and 3 bases at J, with 21 bases in the middle. The CDR3 DNA reads TGTGCCAGCAGCCCGAGCCCTCGGAGGGGCCGGACAGATACGCAGTATTTT. The encoded protein is CASSPSPRRGRTDTQYF.

This chain connects TRBV19 to TRBJ2-3; no clear D gene. V lost 3 bases and J lost 0, with 10 bases in between. CDR1 and CDR2 (germline): LNHDA, SQIVND (reference sequence). CDR3 length: 15 amino acids. The CDR3 protein is CASSIRSFSTDTQYF. In DNA, the CDR3 is TGTGCCAGTAGTATTCGTTCCTTTAGCACAGATACGCAGTATTTT.